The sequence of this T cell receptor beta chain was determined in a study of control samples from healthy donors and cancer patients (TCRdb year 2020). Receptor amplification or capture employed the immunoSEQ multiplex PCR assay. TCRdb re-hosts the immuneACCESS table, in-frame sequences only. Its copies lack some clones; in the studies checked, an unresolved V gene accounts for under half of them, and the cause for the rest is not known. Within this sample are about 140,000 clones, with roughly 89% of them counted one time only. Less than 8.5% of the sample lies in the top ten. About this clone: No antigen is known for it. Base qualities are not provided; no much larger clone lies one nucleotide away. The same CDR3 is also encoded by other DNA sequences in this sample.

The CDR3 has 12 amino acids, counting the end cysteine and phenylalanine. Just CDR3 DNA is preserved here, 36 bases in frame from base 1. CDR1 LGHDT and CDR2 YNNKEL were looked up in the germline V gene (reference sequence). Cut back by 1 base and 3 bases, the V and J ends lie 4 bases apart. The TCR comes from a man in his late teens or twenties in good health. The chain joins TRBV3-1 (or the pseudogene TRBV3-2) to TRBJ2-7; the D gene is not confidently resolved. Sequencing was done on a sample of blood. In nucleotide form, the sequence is TGTGCCAGCAGCCAAGCGGGCTACGAGCAGTACTTC. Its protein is CASSQAGYEQYF.